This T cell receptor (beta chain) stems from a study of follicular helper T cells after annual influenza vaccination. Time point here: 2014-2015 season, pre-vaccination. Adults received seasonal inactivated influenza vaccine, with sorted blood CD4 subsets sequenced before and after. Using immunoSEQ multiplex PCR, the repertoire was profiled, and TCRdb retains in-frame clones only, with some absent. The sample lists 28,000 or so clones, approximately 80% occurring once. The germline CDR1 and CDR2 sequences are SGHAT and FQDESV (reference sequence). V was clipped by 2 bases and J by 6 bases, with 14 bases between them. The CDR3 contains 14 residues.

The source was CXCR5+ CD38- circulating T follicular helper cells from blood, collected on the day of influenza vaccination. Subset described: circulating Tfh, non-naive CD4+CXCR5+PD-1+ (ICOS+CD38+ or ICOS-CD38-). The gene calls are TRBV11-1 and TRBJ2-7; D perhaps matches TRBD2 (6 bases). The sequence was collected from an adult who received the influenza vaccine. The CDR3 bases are TGTGCCAGCAGCTTATTGGAGGGAGTGGGCGAGCAGTACTTC. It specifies CASSLLEGVGEQYF.